These 15 T cell receptor beta chains were sequenced from one sample in a study of cytomegalovirus exposure and HLA in healthy donors. Only in-frame clones appear in the TCRdb table, and some are missing; sequencing was by immunoSEQ multiplex PCR. The sample includes tens of thousands of clones, 90% to 95% of them seen just once. Material for sequencing was PBMCs. The receptors derive from a man aged 18 to 29 in good health and CMV-seronegative.

The chain links TRBV5-6 to TRBJ1-1, with D uncertain. The CDR3 contains 15 residues. V lost 2 bases and J 1 base, leaving 12 bases between the germline ends. Germline V gene sequence: CDR1 SGHDT, CDR2 YYEEEE. CDR3 in amino acids: CASSFILWRNTEAFF. CDR3 in DNA: TGTGCCAGCAGCTTTATACTTTGGAGGAACACTGAAGCTTTCTTT.

The J gene is TRBJ2-7, the V gene TRBV6-1; D may be TRBD1 (6 bases). The CDR3 loop spans 13 amino acids. Germline loops: CDR1 MNHNS, CDR2 SASEGT. V was trimmed by 4 bases and J by 0 bases, leaving 7 bases between them. CDR3 in DNA: TGTGCCAGCAGTGTGGACAGCTCCTACGAGCAGTACTTC. Translating it yields CASSVDSSYEQYF.

V gene TRBV11-3 combines with J gene TRBJ2-7, with 9 bases aligning to TRBD1. Germline V CDR1 and CDR2: SGHNT, YENEEA. The V segment lost 4 bases and the J segment 6 bases; nucleotides outside the gene matches: 7. CDR3 size: 14 residues. The chain's CDR3 is CASSWPGQGSEQYF. The CDR3 nucleotides read TGTGCCAGCAGCTGGCCGGGACAGGGATCCGAGCAGTACTTC.

This chain links TRBV15 with TRBJ2-1; weak D call: TRBD2 (7 bases). Germline CDR1 reads LNHNV; CDR2 reads YYDKDF (reference sequence). V lost 5 bases and J 1 base, leaving 12 bases between the germline ends. The CDR3 is 15 residues long. The CDR3 reads CATSGGAWSYNEQFF. CDR3 bases: TGTGCCACCAGCGGGGGGGCATGGTCCTACAATGAGCAGTTCTTC.

The V gene is TRBV9, the J gene TRBJ2-5; 8 bases agree with TRBD1. There are 15 residues in the CDR3. The junction had 7 bases not matched to a gene; V was cut back by 4 bases and J by 2 bases. Germline V gene sequence: CDR1 SGDLS, CDR2 YYNGEE. The CDR3 sequence is CASSFGTGPQETQYF. The CDR3 nucleotides are TGTGCCAGCAGCTTTGGGACAGGTCCTCAAGAGACCCAGTACTTC.

This chain uses TRBV27 with TRBJ2-1; TRBD2 aligns across 7 bases. V shed 1 base, J shed 15 bases, and the junction held 30 bases outside the gene matches. This CDR3 contains 20 residues. Germline CDR1 is MNHEY and CDR2 is SMNVEV (reference sequence). Written as DNA, the CDR3 is TGTGCCAGCAGTTTATACTCCCCAGGGCCCGGGGACTACCCGTCCCCCGGGGCGTTCTTC. Its protein product is CASSLYSPGPGDYPSPGAFF.

This clone was recorded once. The chain carries TRBV10-3 and TRBJ2-2, with TRBD1 matching over 10 bases. The CDR3 runs 16 residues. The V and J ends lost 11 bases and 2 bases, in that order; junction bases with no gene match: 11. Germline CDR1 is ENHRY and CDR2 is SYGVKD. CDR3 in amino acids: CALGGTGALNTGELFF. The CDR3 region has the DNA TGTGCCCTCGGCGGGACAGGGGCCCTTAACACCGGGGAGCTGTTTTTT.

The rearrangement uses TRBV6-1 and TRBJ2-7; TRBD1 matches 9 bases. Trimming took 4 bases from V and 3 from J; bases not matched to a gene: 7. The CDR3 spans 15 residues. The germline gives CDR1 MNHNS, CDR2 SASEGT. CDR3 sequence: CASSAPGQGGYEQYF. Written as DNA, the CDR3 is TGTGCCAGCAGTGCCCCGGGACAGGGAGGCTACGAGCAGTACTTC.

This chain uses TRBV7-9 with TRBJ1-2; 7 nucleotides line up with TRBD1. From germline, CDR1 is SEHNR and CDR2 FQNEAQ (reference sequence). The J segment lost 2 bases and the V segment lost 8 bases, leaving 8 bases of the junction unmatched. This CDR3 is 14 amino acids long. This CDR3 is CASAQGDWNYGYTF. CDR3 in DNA: TGTGCCAGCGCCCAGGGGGACTGGAACTATGGCTACACCTTC.

The chain links TRBV19 to TRBJ2-2; no clear D gene. CDR3 length: 15 residues. V gave up 5 bases and J gave up 3 bases, with 13 bases separating them. Germline V gene lookup returns CDR1 LNHDA and CDR2 SQIVND (reference sequence). The CDR3 region has the DNA TGTGCCAGTAGTCCAATACCGACTGACACCGGGGAGCTGTTTTTT. This encodes CASSPIPTDTGELFF.

CDR3 loop: CASNVGRGAPGPQHF. CDR3 DNA sequence: TGTGCCAGTAATGTCGGGCGGGGGGCACCCGGGCCCCAGCATTTT. The chain joins TRBV19 to TRBJ1-5; TRBD1 is a possible D gene (6 bases). V dropped 7 bases and J dropped 9 bases, with 22 bases sitting between them. From germline, CDR1 is LNHDA and CDR2 SQIVND (reference sequence). CDR3 size: 15 residues.

The rearrangement links TRBV5-1 to TRBJ1-1; TRBD1 might be the D (5 bases). Germline CDR1 is SGHRS and CDR2 is YFSETQ. CDR3 length: 13 residues. Trimming removed 4 bases at V and 2 bases at J, with 9 bases between. The CDR3 is CASSQDINTEAFF. CDR3 bases: TGCGCCAGCAGCCAGGACATTAACACTGAAGCTTTCTTT.

The chain couples TRBV28 to TRBJ1-2; D may be TRBD1 (5 bases). Trimming cost V 2 bases and J 4 bases, with 17 bases left between them. Germline CDR1 and CDR2: MDHEN and SYDVKM. The length of the CDR3 is 16 residues. The CDR3 here is CASSLGGGGVPYGYTF. CDR3 DNA sequence: TGTGCCAGCAGTTTAGGCGGTGGGGGGGTACCCTATGGCTACACCTTC.

The chain has TRBV6-1 and TRBJ2-5; the match to TRBD1 covers 10 bases. Germline lookup yields CDR1 MNHNS and CDR2 SASEGT. J lost 5 bases, V lost 6 bases, and 6 bases had no gene match. The CDR3 length is 14 residues. The CDR3 sequence: CASRRDRGGETQYF. CDR3 in DNA: TGTGCCAGCAGGCGGGACAGGGGCGGGGAGACCCAGTACTTC.

The chain couples TRBV29-1 to TRBJ2-1, with 9 positions matching TRBD2. This CDR3 has 16 residues. Germline CDR1 is SQVTM and CDR2 is ANQGSEA. Germline trimming cut 1 base from V and 0 bases from J; bases unmatched to any gene: 4. The CDR3, as DNA: TGCAGCGTTGAAGGGGTTAGCGGGGGCTCCTACAATGAGCAGTTCTTC. This encodes CSVEGVSGGSYNEQFF.